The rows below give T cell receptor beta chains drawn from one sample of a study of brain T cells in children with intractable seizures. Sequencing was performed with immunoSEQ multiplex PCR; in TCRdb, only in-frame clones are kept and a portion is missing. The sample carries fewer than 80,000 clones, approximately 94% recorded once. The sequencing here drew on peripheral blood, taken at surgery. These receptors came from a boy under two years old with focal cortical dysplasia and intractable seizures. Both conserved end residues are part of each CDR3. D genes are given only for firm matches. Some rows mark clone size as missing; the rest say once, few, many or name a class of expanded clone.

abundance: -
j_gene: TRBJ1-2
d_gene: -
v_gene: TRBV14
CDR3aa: CASSHDDFDNGYTF
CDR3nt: TGTGCCAGCAGCCACGACGATTTCGACAATGGCTACACCTTC

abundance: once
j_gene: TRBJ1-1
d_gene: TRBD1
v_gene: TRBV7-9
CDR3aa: CESGGWNTEAFF
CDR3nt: TGTGAATCAGGGGGCTGGAACACTGAAGCTTTCTTT

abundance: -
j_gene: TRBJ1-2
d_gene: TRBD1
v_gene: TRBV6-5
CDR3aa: CASGRDRGNYGYTF
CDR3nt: TGTGCCAGCGGACGGGACAGGGGGAACTATGGCTACACCTTC

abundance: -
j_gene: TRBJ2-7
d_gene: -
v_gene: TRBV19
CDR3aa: CASSSQGYEQYF
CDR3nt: TGTGCCAGTAGTTCACAGGGATACGAGCAGTACTTC

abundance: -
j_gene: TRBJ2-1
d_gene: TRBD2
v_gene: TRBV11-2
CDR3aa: CASSSLLAGKFF
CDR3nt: TGTGCCAGCAGCTCCCTGCTAGCGGGAAAGTTCTTC

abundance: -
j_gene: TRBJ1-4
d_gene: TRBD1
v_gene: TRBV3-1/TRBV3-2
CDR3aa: CASSRQGAGAFGYEKLFF
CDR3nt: TGTGCCAGCAGCCGTCAGGGGGCAGGAGCTTTTGGATATGAAAAACTGTTTTTT

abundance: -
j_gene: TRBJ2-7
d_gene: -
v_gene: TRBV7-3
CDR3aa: CASSFGGEQYF
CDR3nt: TGTGCCAGCAGCTTTGGGGGCGAGCAGTACTTC

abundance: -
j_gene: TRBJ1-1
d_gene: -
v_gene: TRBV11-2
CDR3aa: CASSLAGTNTEAFF
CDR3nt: TGTGCCAGCAGCTTAGCCGGGACGAACACTGAAGCTTTCTTT

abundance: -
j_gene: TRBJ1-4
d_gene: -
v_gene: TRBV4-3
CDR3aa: CASSQGVYGTNEKLFF
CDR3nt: TGCGCCAGCAGCCAAGGCGTCTATGGAACTAATGAAAAACTGTTTTTT

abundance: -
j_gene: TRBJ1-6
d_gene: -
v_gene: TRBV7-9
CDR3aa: CASSPTGTYNSPLHF
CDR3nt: TGTGCCAGCAGCCCCACCGGGACATATAATTCACCCCTCCACTTT

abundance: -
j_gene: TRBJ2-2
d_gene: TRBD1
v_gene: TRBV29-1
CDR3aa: CSVGQGAGELFF
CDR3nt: TGCAGCGTTGGACAGGGGGCCGGGGAGCTGTTTTTT

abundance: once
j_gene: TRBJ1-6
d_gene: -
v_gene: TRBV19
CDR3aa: CASSRQVYSPLHF
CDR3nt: TGTGCCAGTAGTCGACAGGTGTATTCACCCCTCCACTTT

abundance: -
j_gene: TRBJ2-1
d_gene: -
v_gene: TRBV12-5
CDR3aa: CASGPTYNEQFF
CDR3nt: TGTGCTAGTGGTCCAACTTACAATGAGCAGTTCTTC

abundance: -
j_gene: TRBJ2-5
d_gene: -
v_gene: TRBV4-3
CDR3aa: CASSQEGWETQYF
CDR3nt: TGCGCCAGCAGCCAAGAAGGATGGGAGACCCAGTACTTC

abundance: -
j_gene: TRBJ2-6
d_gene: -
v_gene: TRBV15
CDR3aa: CATSRGALGQGPTTGANVLTF
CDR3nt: TGTGCCACCAGCAGAGGTGCTTTGGGGCAGGGGCCCACTACTGGGGCCAACGTCCTGACTTTC

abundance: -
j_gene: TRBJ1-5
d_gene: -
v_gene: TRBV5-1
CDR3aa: CASSLEGWAANQPQHF
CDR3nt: TGCGCCAGCAGCTTGGAGGGGTGGGCTGCCAATCAGCCCCAGCATTTT

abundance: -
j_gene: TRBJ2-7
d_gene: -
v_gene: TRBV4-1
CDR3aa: CASSQASAAYEQYF
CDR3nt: TGCGCCAGCAGCCAGGCTAGCGCGGCCTACGAGCAGTACTTC

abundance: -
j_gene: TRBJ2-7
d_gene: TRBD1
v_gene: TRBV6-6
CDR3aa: CASSRGQGSEQYF
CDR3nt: TGTGCCAGCAGTCGAGGACAGGGCAGCGAGCAGTACTTC

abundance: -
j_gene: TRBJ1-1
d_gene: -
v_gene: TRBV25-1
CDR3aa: CASSENLGRHTEAFF
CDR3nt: TGTGCCAGCAGTGAAAACTTAGGGCGACACACTGAAGCTTTCTTT

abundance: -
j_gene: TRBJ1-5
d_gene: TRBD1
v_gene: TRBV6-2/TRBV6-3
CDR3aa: CASSWNRGQPRGNQPQHF
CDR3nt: TGTGCCAGCAGTTGGAACAGGGGGCAGCCTAGGGGCAATCAGCCCCAGCATTTT

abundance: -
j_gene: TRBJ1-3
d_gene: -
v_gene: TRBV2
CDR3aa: CASLQLPSGNTIYF
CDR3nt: TGTGCCAGCCTCCAGCTCCCCTCTGGAAACACCATATATTTT

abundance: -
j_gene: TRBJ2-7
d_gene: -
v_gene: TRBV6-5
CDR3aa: CASSSNDEQYF
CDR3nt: TGTGCCAGCAGCTCAAACGACGAGCAGTACTTC

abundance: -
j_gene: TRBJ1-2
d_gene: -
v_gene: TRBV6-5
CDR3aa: CASSYSAGRNYGYTF
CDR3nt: TGTGCCAGCAGTTACTCGGCAGGGCGGAACTATGGCTACACCTTC

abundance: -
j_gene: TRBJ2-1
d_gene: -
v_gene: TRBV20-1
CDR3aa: CSTSKDPYNEQFF
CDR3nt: TGCAGTACTAGTAAGGACCCCTACAATGAGCAGTTCTTC

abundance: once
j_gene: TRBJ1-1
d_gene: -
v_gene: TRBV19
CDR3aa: CASRRQFMNTEAFF
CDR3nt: TGTGCCAGTAGAAGACAGTTCATGAACACTGAAGCTTTCTTT

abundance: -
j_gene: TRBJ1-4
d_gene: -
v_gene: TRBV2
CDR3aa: CASRQTQGRSEKLFF
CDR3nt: TGTGCCAGCAGACAAACCCAGGGGCGGAGTGAAAAACTGTTTTTT

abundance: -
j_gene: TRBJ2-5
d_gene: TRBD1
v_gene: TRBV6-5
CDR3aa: CASNRGDNLETQYF
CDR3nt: TGTGCCAGTAACAGGGGGGATAATTTAGAGACCCAGTACTTC

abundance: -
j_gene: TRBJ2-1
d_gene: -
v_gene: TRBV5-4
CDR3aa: CASSGLAGSYNEQFF
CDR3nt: TGTGCCAGCAGCGGACTTGCGGGGTCCTACAATGAGCAGTTCTTC

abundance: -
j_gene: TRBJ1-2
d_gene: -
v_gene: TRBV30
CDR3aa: CAWRNPGRRYGYTF
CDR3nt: TGTGCCTGGAGGAACCCGGGACGGAGATATGGCTACACCTTC

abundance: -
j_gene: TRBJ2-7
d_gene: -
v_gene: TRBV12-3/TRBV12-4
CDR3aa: CASSFTSSYEQYF
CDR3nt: TGTGCCAGCAGTTTCACTAGCTCCTACGAGCAGTACTTC

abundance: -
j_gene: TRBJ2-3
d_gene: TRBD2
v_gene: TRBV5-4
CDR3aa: CASSLGLAGGLEYF
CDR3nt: TGTGCCAGCAGTCTCGGACTAGCGGGGGGGCTGGAGTATTTT

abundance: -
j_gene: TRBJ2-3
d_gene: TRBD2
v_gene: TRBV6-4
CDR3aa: CASSDSNSGGADTQYF
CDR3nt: TGTGCCAGCAGTGACTCGAATAGCGGGGGGGCAGATACGCAGTATTTT

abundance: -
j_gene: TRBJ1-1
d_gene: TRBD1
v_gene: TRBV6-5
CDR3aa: CASSYSDRGTEAFF
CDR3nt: TGTGCCAGCAGTTACTCGGACAGGGGCACTGAAGCTTTCTTT

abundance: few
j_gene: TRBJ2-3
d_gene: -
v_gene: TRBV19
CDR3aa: CASSIPQGPYGDTQYF
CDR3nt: TGTGCCAGTAGTATACCGCAGGGGCCTTATGGAGATACGCAGTATTTT

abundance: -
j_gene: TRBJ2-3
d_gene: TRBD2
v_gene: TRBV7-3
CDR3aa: CASSLTGTSGRGADTQYF
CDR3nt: TGTGCCAGCAGCTTAACCGGGACTAGCGGGAGAGGTGCAGATACGCAGTATTTT

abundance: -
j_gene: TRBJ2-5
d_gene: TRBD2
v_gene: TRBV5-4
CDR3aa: CASSLGPRGVETQYF
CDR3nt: TGTGCCAGCAGCTTGGGGCCTCGGGGGGTGGAGACCCAGTACTTC

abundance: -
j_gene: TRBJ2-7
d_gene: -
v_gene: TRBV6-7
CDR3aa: CATPRYEQYF
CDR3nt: TGTGCCACCCCTCGGTACGAGCAGTACTTC

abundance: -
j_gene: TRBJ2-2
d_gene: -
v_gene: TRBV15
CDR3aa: CATSRRGTGELFF
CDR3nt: TGTGCCACCAGCAGACGGGGCACCGGGGAGCTGTTTTTT

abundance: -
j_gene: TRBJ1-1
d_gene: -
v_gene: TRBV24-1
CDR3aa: CATSDAVGNTEAFF
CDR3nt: TGTGCCACCAGTGACGCCGTCGGGAACACTGAAGCTTTCTTT

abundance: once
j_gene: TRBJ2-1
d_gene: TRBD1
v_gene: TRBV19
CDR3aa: CASSIEGTGYTYNEQFF
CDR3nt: TGTGCCAGTAGTATAGAGGGGACAGGGTATACCTACAATGAGCAGTTCTTC

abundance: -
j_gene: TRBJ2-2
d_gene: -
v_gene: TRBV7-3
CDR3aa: CASSSSGAGELFF
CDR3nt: TGTGCCAGCAGCTCCTCAGGGGCCGGGGAGCTGTTTTTT

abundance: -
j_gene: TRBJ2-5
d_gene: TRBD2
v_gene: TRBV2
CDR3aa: CASSEQGVAGGRETQYF
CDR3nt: TGTGCCAGCAGTGAGCAAGGGGTAGCGGGGGGCCGGGAGACCCAGTACTTC

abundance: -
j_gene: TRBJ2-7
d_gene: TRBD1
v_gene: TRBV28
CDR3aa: CASTGQLFYEQYF
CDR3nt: TGTGCCAGCACGGGACAGCTCTTCTACGAGCAGTACTTC

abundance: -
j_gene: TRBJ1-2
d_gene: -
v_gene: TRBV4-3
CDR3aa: CASSQDTWQGRGYTF
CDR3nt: TGCGCCAGCAGCCAAGATACGTGGCAGGGTAGGGGCTACACCTTC

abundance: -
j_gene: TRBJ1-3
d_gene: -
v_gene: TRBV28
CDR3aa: CASSLGYSGNTIYF
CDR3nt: TGTGCCAGCAGCTTAGGTTACTCTGGAAACACCATATATTTT